Each of the 10 T cell receptor beta chains below was sequenced from the same sample in a study of blood T cell repertoires in COVID-19. Sequencing used immunoSEQ multiplex PCR; TCRdb keeps in-frame clones, though not all of them. The sample lists around 260,000 clones; about 83% were seen once. Sequencing was done on a sample of peripheral blood. The receptors shown here come from a woman aged 50 to 65 who had recovered from COVID-19.

The rearrangement uses TRBV7-2 and TRBJ2-7, with 12 nucleotides matching TRBD2. This CDR3 is built from 15 residues. Germline V gene lookup returns CDR1 SGHTA and CDR2 FQGNSA. Trimming took 5 bases from V and 7 from J; bases not matched to a gene: 9. This CDR3 is CASSPTSGSYREQYF. CDR3 in DNA: TGTGCCAGCAGCCCGACTAGCGGGAGTTATCGGGAGCAGTACTTC. Looking up the rest from reference TRBV7-2 and TRBJ2-7 gives the full variable domain: GAGVSQSPSNKVTEKGKDVELRCDPISGHTALYWYRQSLGQGLEFLIYFQGNSAPDKSGLPSDRFSAERTGGSVSTLTIQRTQQEDSAVYLCASSPTSGSYREQYFGPGTRLTVT.

The chain uses TRBV4-3 and TRBJ2-1; tentatively, D is TRBD2 (7 bases). CDR3 length equals 14 residues. The V end lost 0 bases, the J end lost 9 bases, and 12 bases lay between the germline ends. Germline assignment: CDR1 LGHNA and CDR2 YSLEER. This CDR3 reads CASSQDRGGAEQFF. The CDR3 DNA follows: TGCGCCAGCAGCCAAGATAGGGGGGGGGCTGAGCAGTTCTTC.

The V call is TRBV11-2, the J call TRBJ2-7; TRBD1 aligns across 10 bases. The germline gives CDR1 SGHAT, CDR2 FQNNGV. This CDR3 has 16 residues. V trimming: 0 bases; J trimming: 3 bases; junction bases outside the gene matches: 5. CDR3 DNA: TGTGCCAGCAGCTTAGAAGCCGGGACAGGGGTCTACGAGCAGTACTTC. It specifies CASSLEAGTGVYEQYF.

This sequence joins TRBV28 and TRBJ2-1; 8 nucleotides agree with TRBD2. Germline V gene sequence: CDR1 MDHEN, CDR2 SYDVKM. The J segment lost 6 bases and the V segment lost 7 bases, leaving 14 bases of the junction unmatched. The CDR3 consists of 16 residues. For the CDR3, the DNA is TGTGCCAGCACCTCGTCCGGGACTAGATCCGGCAATGAGCAGTTCTTC. Protein sequence: CASTSSGTRSGNEQFF.

V usage is TRBV28 and J usage is TRBJ2-5; D is uncertain. Trimming left V 5 bases short and J 5 bases short, with 9 bases between. Germline V gene data show CDR1 as MDHEN and CDR2 as SYDVKM. The CDR3 is 12 amino acids. This chain's CDR3 is CASSRSTETQYF. In nucleotides, the CDR3 is TGTGCCAGCAGTCGGAGCACGGAGACCCAGTACTTC.

The rearrangement uses TRBV6-1 and TRBJ1-3; D uncertain. The CDR3 is 15 residues long. V dropped 2 bases and J dropped 0 bases, with 8 bases sitting between them. In germline, CDR1 is MNHNS, CDR2 SASEGT. As DNA, the CDR3 is TGTGCCAGCAGTGAACAAATTAGCTCTGGAAACACCATATATTTT. It codes for CASSEQISSGNTIYF.

The CDR3 DNA reads TGTGCCAGCAGTGGCCGGGACAGGGGGTTGTTGGGCACCGGGGAGCTGTTTTTT. It is translated as CASSGRDRGLLGTGELFF. The chain joins TRBV28 to TRBJ2-2, with 11 positions matching TRBD1. Germline V gene data show CDR1 as MDHEN and CDR2 as SYDVKM. There are 18 residues in the CDR3. With V trimmed by 5 bases and J by 4 bases, 12 bases remained unmatched.

This clone was seen more than once but under ten times. V usage is TRBV5-1 and J usage is TRBJ2-7; 7 bases agree with TRBD1. In germline, CDR1 is SGHRS, CDR2 YFSETQ. Unmatched junction bases numbered 6, after V lost 5 bases and J lost 4 bases. The CDR3 consists of 13 residues. The CDR3 loop is CASRKGQTYEQYF. The CDR3 DNA sequence: TGCGCCAGCAGGAAGGGACAGACTTACGAGCAGTACTTC.

The J gene is TRBJ1-2, the V gene TRBV5-8; D is unresolved. Trimming stripped 1 base from V and 6 bases from J, with 19 bases between. This CDR3 has 16 amino acids. Per germline, CDR1 SGHTS and CDR2 YDEGEE. CDR3 nucleotides: TGTGCCAGCAGCTTGCCCGGGGTTCAAAACCCACATGGCTACACCTTC. Residues: CASSLPGVQNPHGYTF.

The chain recombines TRBV18 with TRBJ2-7, with D perhaps TRBD2 (6 bases). Trimming cost V 0 bases and J 7 bases, with 10 bases left between them. This CDR3 region has 13 residues. Per germline, CDR1 KGHSH and CDR2 LQKENI. This CDR3 is CASSPPGGGEQYF. CDR3 nucleotides: TGTGCCAGCTCACCACCGGGGGGTGGGGAGCAGTACTTC.